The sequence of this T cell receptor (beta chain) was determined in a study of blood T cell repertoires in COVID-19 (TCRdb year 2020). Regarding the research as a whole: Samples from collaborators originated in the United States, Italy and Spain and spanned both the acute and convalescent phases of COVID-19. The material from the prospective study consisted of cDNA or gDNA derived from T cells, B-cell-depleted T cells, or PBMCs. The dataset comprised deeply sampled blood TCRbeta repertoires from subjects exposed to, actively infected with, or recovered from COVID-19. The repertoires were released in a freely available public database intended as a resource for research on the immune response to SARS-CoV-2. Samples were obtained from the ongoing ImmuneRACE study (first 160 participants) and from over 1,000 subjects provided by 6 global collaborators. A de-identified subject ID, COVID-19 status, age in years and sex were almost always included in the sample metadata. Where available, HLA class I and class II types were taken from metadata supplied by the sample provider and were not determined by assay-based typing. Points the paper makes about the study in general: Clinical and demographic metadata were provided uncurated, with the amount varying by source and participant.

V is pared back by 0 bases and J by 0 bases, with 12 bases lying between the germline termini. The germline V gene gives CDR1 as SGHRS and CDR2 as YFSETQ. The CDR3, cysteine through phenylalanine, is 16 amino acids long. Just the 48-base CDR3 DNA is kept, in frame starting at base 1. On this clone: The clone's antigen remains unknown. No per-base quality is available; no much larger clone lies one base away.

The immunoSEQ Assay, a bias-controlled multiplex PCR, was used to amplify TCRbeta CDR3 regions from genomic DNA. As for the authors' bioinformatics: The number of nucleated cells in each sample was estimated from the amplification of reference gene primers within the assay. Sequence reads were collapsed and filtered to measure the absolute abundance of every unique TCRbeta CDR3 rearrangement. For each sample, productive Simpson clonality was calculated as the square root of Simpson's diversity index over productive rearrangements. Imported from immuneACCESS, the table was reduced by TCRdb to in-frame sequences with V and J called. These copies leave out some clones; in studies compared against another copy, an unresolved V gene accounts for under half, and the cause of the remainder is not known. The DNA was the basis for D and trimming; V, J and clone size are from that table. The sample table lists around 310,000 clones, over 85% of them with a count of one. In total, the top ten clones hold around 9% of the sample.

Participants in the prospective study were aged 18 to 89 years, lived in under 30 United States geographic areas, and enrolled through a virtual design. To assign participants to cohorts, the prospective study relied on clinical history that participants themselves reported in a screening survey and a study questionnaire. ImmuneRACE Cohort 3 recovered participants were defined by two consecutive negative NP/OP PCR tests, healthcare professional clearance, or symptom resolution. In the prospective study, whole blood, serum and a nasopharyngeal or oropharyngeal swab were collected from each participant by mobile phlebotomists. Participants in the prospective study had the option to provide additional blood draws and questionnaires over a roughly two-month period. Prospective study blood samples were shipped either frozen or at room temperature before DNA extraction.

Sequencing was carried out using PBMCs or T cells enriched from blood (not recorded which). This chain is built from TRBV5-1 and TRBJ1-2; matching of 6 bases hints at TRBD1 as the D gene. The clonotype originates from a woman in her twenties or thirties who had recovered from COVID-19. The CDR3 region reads CASSLGQGRANYGYTF. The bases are TGCGCCAGCAGCTTGGGCCAGGGGAGAGCTAACTATGGCTACACCTTC.